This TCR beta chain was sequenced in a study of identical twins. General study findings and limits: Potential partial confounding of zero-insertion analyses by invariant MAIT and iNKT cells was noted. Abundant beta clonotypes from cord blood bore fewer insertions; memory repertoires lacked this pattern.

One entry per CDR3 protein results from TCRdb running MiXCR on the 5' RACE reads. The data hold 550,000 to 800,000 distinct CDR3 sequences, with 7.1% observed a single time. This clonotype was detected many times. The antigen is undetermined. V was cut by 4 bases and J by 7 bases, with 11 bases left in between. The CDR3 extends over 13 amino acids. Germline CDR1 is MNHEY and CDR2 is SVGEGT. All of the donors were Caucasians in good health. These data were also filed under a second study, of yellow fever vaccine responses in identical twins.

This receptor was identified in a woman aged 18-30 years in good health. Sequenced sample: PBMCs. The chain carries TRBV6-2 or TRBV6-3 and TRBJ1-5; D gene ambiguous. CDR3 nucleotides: TGTGCCAGCAGTTCCGAGGTCCGGCAGCCCCAGCATTTT. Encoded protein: CASSSEVRQPQHF.